Below are 5 T cell receptor beta chains sequenced from a single sample in a study of identical twins (dated by TCRdb to the mid-2010s). Libraries were built with 5' RACE. The reads were generated on an Illumina HiSeq 2000. TCRdb trimmed public reads at Q25 via fastp, called clones via MiXCR and kept in-frame beta chains. Under each unique CDR3 protein, matching rows form one entry showing the most common genes and DNA. The sample profile shows under 900,000 distinct CDR3 sequences; roughly 18% of them were found once. The top ten hold 10% to 15% of the sample. This sample also appeared in a second study, on T cells expressing NK-cell markers.

Sequencing was performed on PBMCs. Every receptor here comes from a woman between 18 and 29 years old in good health.

The gene calls are TRBV7-2 and TRBJ2-2, with 8 bases fitting TRBD1. This CDR3 is 14 amino acids long. V lost 3 bases to trimming and J lost 6 bases; unmatched junction nucleotides: 3. Germline CDR1 and CDR2: SGHTA and FQGNSA. DNA of the CDR3: TGTGCCAGCAGCTTGGGACAGGTGGCCGGGGAGCTGTTTTTT. Translation: CASSLGQVAGELFF.

A few counts support this clonotype. The chain carries TRBV27 and TRBJ2-5, with no clear D. Germline V lookup: CDR1 MNHEY, CDR2 SMNVEV (reference sequence). V was pared by 5 bases and J by 4 bases, with 11 bases between. The CDR3 is 13 residues long. In nucleotides, the CDR3 is TGTGCCAGCAGTGAAACGTGGGGAGAGACCCAGTACTTC. Protein: CASSETWGETQYF.

This chain uses TRBV20-1 with TRBJ2-5, with TRBD2 matching over 7 bases. Unmatched junction bases numbered 12, after V lost 6 bases and J lost 5 bases. Germline V gene data show CDR1 as DFQATT and CDR2 as SNEGSKA (reference sequence). The CDR3 totals 14 residues. The CDR3 region has the DNA TGCAGTGCCCCCCCCGGTGGACTAGTGGAGACCCAGTACTTC. It is translated as CSAPPGGLVETQYF.

This clonotype was seen more than once but under ten times. The gene calls are TRBV5-1 and TRBJ2-1; TRBD2 matches at 14 bases. The V gene end was trimmed by 5 bases and the J gene end by 6 bases; junction bases not matched to a gene: 10. The germline V gene encodes CDR1 SGHRS and CDR2 YFSETQ. The CDR3 is 17 amino acids. The DNA of the CDR3 is TGCGCCAGCAGTCTGTGGGGGACTAGCGGGAGCCCCAATGAGCAGTTCTTC. It specifies CASSLWGTSGSPNEQFF.

V is TRBV4-3 and J is TRBJ1-2; 12 nucleotides match TRBD1. CDR1 and CDR2 from the germline V gene are LGHNA and YSLEER. The V segment lost 0 bases and the J segment 8 bases; nucleotides outside the gene matches: 4. This CDR3 is 15 amino acids long. For the CDR3, the DNA is TGCGCCAGCAGCCAAGAGGGACAGGGGGCTGGGGGCTACACCTTC. Translating it yields CASSQEGQGAGGYTF.